Detailed here is one T cell receptor beta chain. This sample is drawn from a study of blood T cell repertoires in COVID-19. Turning to the study itself: Samples of COVID-19 (acute and convalescent) were obtained from the United States, Italy and Spain. Sample material is recorded as cDNA or gDNA derived from T cells, B-cell-depleted T cells, or PBMCs.

CDR1 and CDR2 (germline): LGHDT, YNNKEL (reference sequence). The CDR3 covers 19 residues. Trimming removed 0 bases at V and 0 bases at J, with 15 bases between. Original methodology: The authors estimated nucleated cell counts from reference gene primer amplification. Assay used: immunoSEQ multiplex PCR; TCRdb lists only in-frame clones, some missing. Clone size and the V and J calls come from that table; the DNA yielded D and trimming. The sample consists of 130,000 or so clones, around four fifths of them appearing once. The clonotype was recovered from a man aged 80 or over with acute or convalescent COVID-19. This chain joins TRBV3-1 (or the pseudogene TRBV3-2) and TRBJ1-6; possibly TRBD1 for D (5 bases). The sample consisted of peripheral blood. The CDR3 spells CASSQDLRQSSSYNSPLHF. CDR3 bases: TGTGCCAGCAGCCAAGATCTGAGACAGAGCAGCTCCTATAATTCACCCCTCCACTTT.